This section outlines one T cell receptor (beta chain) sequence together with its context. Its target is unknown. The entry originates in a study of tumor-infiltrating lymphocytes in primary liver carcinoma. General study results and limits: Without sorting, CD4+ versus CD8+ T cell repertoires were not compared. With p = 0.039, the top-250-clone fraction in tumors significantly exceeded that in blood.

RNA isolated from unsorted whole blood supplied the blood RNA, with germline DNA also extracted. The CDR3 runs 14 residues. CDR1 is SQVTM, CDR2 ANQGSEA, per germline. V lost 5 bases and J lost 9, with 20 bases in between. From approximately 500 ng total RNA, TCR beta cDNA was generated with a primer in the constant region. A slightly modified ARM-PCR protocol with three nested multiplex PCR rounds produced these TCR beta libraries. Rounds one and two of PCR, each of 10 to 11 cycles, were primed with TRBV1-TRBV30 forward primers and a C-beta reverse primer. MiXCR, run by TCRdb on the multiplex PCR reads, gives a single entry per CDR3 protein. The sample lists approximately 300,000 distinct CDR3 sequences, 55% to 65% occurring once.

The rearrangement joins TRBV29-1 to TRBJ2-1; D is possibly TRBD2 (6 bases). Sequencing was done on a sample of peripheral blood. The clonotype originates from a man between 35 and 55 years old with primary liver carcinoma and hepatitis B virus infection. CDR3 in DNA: TGCAGCGTTATCCGGACGGGGGTGAAGGGTGAGCAGTTCTTC. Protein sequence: CSVIRTGVKGEQFF.